The rows below give T cell receptor beta chains drawn from one sample of a study of blood T cell dynamics during melanoma immunotherapy. TCRdb's copy holds only in-frame clones and misses some; the assay was immunoSEQ multiplex PCR. Found here are 5,000 to 7,500 clones, nearly 90% of them singletons; the top ten hold 4.5% to 6%. This specimen consisted of blood, obtained from a patient treated with checkpoint blockade. The receptors derive from a human donor with melanoma. CDR3s include the opening cysteine and the closing phenylalanine or tryptophan. A D gene is named only where the DNA matches it firmly. Size tells how often a clone was seen (once, few, many) or the class of an expanded clone, and some rows leave it out.

D	V	size	J	CDR3	DNA
NA	TRBV28	NA	TRBJ1-1	CASKGQDEAFF	TGTGCCAGCAAGGGGCAAGATGAAGCTTTCTTT
TRBD1	TRBV7-2	NA	TRBJ2-7	CASSIGTGAYYEQYF	TGTGCCAGCAGCATCGGGACAGGGGCTTACTACGAGCAGTACTTC
NA	TRBV5-1	NA	TRBJ1-3	CASSLEGRSGNTIYF	TGCGCCAGCAGCTTGGAGGGGAGGTCTGGAAACACCATATATTTT
NA	TRBV2	NA	TRBJ1-4	CASSVLAVSEKLFF	TGTGCCAGCAGTGTCTTGGCAGTCAGCGAAAAACTGTTTTTT
TRBD1	TRBV7-7	once	TRBJ2-1	CASSFGTGPGTAYNEQFF	TGTGCCAGCAGCTTCGGAACCGGTCCCGGGACAGCCTACAATGAGCAGTTCTTC
TRBD2	TRBV29-1	NA	TRBJ2-5	CSVEKRGGQETQYF	TGCAGCGTTGAAAAGCGGGGGGGCCAAGAGACCCAGTACTTC
TRBD1	TRBV4-1	NA	TRBJ1-1	CASSPTGQGAGAFF	TGCGCCAGCAGCCCGACGGGACAGGGGGCGGGTGCTTTCTTT
TRBD1	TRBV5-1	NA	TRBJ2-7	CASSLGRTGDYEQYF	TGCGCCAGCAGCTTGGGCCGGACAGGGGACTACGAGCAGTACTTC
NA	TRBV4-1	NA	TRBJ2-1	CASSQAGVRFF	TGCGCCAGCAGCCAAGCGGGAGTTCGGTTCTTC
NA	TRBV6-5	NA	TRBJ1-2	CASGTRGSGYTF	TGTGCCAGTGGAACCAGGGGATCTGGCTACACCTTC
TRBD2	TRBV5-1	NA	TRBJ2-1	CASSLPGLADYNEQFF	TGCGCCAGCAGCTTGCCGGGACTAGCGGACTACAATGAGCAGTTCTTC
TRBD1	TRBV28	few	TRBJ1-5	CASSRDRVRYQPQHF	TGTGCCAGCAGCCGGGACAGGGTAAGATATCAGCCCCAGCATTTT
TRBD1	TRBV6-5	NA	TRBJ2-1	CASSEDRGYNEQFF	TGTGCCAGCAGTGAAGACAGGGGTTACAATGAGCAGTTCTTC
NA	TRBV11-2	NA	TRBJ2-7	CASSYYRALEQYF	TGTGCCAGCAGCTACTACAGGGCTCTCGAGCAGTACTTC
NA	TRBV9	once	TRBJ2-7	CASSVGGSLQSEQYF	TGTGCCAGCAGCGTAGGGGGGTCGTTACAAAGCGAGCAGTACTTC
NA	TRBV7-9	NA	TRBJ2-2	CASSRGRLDFTGELFF	TGTGCCAGCAGCCGAGGCAGACTAGATTTCACCGGGGAGCTGTTTTTT
NA	TRBV5-1	NA	TRBJ1-1	CASSQGTVNTEAFF	TGCGCCAGCAGTCAAGGGACGGTGAACACTGAAGCTTTCTTT
NA	TRBV5-1	NA	TRBJ2-7	CASSPGHYEQYF	TGCGCCAGCAGCCCAGGACACTACGAGCAGTACTTC
NA	TRBV7-9	NA	TRBJ2-7	CASSHRDLLPYEQYF	TGTGCCAGCAGCCACCGGGACTTGTTACCTTACGAGCAGTACTTC
NA	TRBV4-1	few	TRBJ2-7	CASSQTPAKGYEQYF	TGCGCCAGCAGCCAAACCCCAGCAAAGGGATACGAGCAGTACTTC
NA	TRBV19	few	TRBJ1-1	CASSVTGTPEAFF	TGTGCCAGTAGTGTCACAGGGACCCCTGAAGCTTTCTTT
NA	TRBV27	once	TRBJ1-5	CASSLLGGVQPQHF	TGTGCCAGCAGTTTATTGGGGGGTGTTCAGCCCCAGCATTTT
NA	TRBV29-1	NA	TRBJ2-3	CSVEDLQEADTQYF	TGCAGCGTTGAAGATCTACAAGAAGCAGATACGCAGTATTTT
NA	TRBV4-2	NA	TRBJ2-7	CASSQGGGGAHEQYF	TGTGCCAGCAGCCAAGGGGGAGGGGGGGCCCACGAGCAGTACTTC
NA	TRBV6-5	NA	TRBJ2-5	CASSYNPGTEETQYF	TGTGCCAGCAGTTACAACCCCGGGACGGAAGAGACCCAGTACTTC
NA	TRBV2	NA	TRBJ1-3	CASSEASTSSGNTIYF	TGTGCCAGCAGTGAAGCTTCAACATCTTCTGGAAACACCATATATTTT
NA	TRBV6-5	NA	TRBJ1-1	CASSSQAVRTEAFF	TGTGCCAGCAGCTCTCAGGCCGTACGGACTGAAGCTTTCTTT
NA	TRBV19	NA	TRBJ1-4	CASSRLGATNEKLFF	TGTGCCAGTAGTAGACTAGGGGCAACTAATGAAAAACTGTTTTTT
NA	TRBV11-2	NA	TRBJ2-1	CASTIGRENNEQFF	TGTGCCAGCACCATCGGAAGGGAGAACAATGAGCAGTTCTTC
NA	TRBV28	NA	TRBJ1-6	CASRLQGQALHF	TGTGCCAGCAGGCTGCAGGGGCAGGCCCTCCACTTT
TRBD2	TRBV5-1	NA	TRBJ2-7	CASSNRLAGSSYEQYF	TGCGCCAGCAGCAACCGACTAGCGGGGAGCTCCTACGAGCAGTACTTC
NA	TRBV9	NA	TRBJ2-4	CASSSGDQKIDIQYF	TGTGCCAGCAGCTCCGGGGACCAAAAAATCGACATTCAGTACTTC
NA	TRBV7-2	NA	TRBJ1-6	CASSLYSINSPLHF	TGTGCCAGCAGCTTATACAGTATCAATTCACCCCTCCACTTT
NA	TRBV5-1	NA	TRBJ2-6	CASSPFGSGANVLTF	TGCGCCAGCAGCCCGTTCGGCTCTGGGGCCAACGTCCTGACTTTC
TRBD1	TRBV6-4	NA	TRBJ2-3	CASSRDSMRTDTQYF	TGTGCCAGCAGTCGGGACAGCATGCGCACAGATACGCAGTATTTT
NA	TRBV28	NA	TRBJ1-1	CASSLWTGRAFF	TGTGCCAGCAGTTTATGGACAGGCAGAGCTTTCTTT
NA	TRBV6-6	NA	TRBJ2-3	CASSYLVSTDTQYF	TGTGCCAGCAGTTACTTGGTTAGCACAGATACGCAGTATTTT
TRBD1	TRBV5-1	NA	TRBJ2-7	CASSSGTGSSEQYF	TGCGCCAGCAGCTCAGGGACAGGAAGCTCCGAGCAGTACTTC
NA	TRBV7-9	NA	TRBJ2-7	CASSPPRVPYEQYF	TGTGCCAGCAGCCCCCCGCGGGTGCCCTACGAGCAGTACTTC
NA	TRBV5-1	once	TRBJ2-5	CASSPRTTQETQYF	TGCGCCAGCAGCCCCCGGACTACCCAAGAGACCCAGTACTTC
NA	TRBV5-1	once	TRBJ2-3	CASSLNGVDTQYF	TGCGCCAGCAGCTTGAACGGCGTGGATACGCAGTATTTT